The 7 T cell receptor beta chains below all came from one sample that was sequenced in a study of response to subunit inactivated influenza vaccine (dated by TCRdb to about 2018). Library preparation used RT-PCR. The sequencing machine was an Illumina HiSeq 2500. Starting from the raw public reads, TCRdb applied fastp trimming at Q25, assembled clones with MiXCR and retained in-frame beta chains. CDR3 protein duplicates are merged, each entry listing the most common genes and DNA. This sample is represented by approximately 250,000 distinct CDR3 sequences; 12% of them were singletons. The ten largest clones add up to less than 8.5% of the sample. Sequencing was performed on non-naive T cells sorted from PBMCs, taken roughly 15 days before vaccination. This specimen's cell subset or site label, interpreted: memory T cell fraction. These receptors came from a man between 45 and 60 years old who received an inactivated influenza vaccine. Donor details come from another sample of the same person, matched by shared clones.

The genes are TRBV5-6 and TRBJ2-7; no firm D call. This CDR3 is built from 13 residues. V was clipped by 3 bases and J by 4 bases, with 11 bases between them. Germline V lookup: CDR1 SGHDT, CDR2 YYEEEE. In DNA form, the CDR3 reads TGTGCCAGCAGCTCGGACGTAGGATACGAGCAGTACTTC. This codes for CASSSDVGYEQYF.

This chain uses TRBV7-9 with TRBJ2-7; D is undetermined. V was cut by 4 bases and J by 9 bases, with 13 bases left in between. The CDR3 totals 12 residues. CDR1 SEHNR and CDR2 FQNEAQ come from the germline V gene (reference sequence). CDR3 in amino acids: CASSSGYSGQYF. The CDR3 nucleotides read TGTGCCAGCAGCTCCGGATACTCGGGGCAGTACTTC.

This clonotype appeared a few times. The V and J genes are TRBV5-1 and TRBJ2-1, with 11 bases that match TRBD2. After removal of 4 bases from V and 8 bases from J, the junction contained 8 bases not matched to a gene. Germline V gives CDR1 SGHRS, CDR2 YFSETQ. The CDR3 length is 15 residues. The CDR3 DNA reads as TGCGCCAGCAGCCCCTTGGGACTAGCGGCGGATGAGCAGTTCTTC. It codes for CASSPLGLAADEQFF. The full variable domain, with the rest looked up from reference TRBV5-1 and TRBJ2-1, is KAGVTQTPRYLIKTRGQQVTLSCSPISGHRSVSWYQQTPGQGLQFLFEYFSETQRNKGNFPGRFSGRQFSNSRSEMNVSTLELGDSALYLCASSPLGLAADEQFFGPGTRLTVL.

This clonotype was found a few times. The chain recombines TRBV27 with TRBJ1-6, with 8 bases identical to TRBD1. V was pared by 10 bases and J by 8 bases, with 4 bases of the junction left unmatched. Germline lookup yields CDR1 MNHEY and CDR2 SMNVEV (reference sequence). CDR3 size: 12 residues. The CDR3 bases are TGTGCCACCCGGACAGGGCATTCACCCCTCCACTTT. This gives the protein CATRTGHSPLHF.

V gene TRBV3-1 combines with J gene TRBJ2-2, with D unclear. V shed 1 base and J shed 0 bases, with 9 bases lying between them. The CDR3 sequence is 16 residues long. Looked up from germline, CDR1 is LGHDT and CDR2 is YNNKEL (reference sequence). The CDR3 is CASSQVPAANTGELFF. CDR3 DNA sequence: TGTGCCAGCAGCCAAGTACCAGCAGCGAACACCGGGGAGCTGTTTTTT. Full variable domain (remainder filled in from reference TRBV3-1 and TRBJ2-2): DTAVSQTPKYLVTQMGNDKSIKCEQNLGHDTMYWYKQDSKKFLKIMFSYNNKELIINETVPNRFSPKSPDKAHLNLHINSLELGDSAVYFCASSQVPAANTGELFFGEGSRLTVL.

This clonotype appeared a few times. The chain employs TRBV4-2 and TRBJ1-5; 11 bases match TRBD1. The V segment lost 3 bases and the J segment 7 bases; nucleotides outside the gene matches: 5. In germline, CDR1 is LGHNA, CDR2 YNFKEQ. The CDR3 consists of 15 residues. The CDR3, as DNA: TGTGCCAGCAGCCATGACCGGGACAGGGGGCAGCCCCAGCATTTT. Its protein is CASSHDRDRGQPQHF.

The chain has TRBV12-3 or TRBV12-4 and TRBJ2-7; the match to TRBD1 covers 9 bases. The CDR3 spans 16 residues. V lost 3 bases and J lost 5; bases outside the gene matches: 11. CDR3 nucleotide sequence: TGTGCCAGCAGTTTTACGGGGACAGGGTCTGGCCACGAGCAGTACTTC. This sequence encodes CASSFTGTGSGHEQYF.